This is a list of T cell receptor beta chains from one sample in a study of blood T cell repertoires in COVID-19. Using immunoSEQ multiplex PCR, the repertoire was profiled, and TCRdb retains in-frame clones only, with some absent. The sample yields under 250,000 clones, around 85% seen once. The sample comprised peripheral blood. Receptors originate from a middle-aged man with COVID-19, enrolled during active disease. Both conserved end residues are part of each CDR3. The D gene is left open where the match is weak. Clone size is stated in some rows and not others, as once, few, many or a class when expanded.

size,V,D,J,CDR3,DNA
-,TRBV6-5,TRBD1,TRBJ2-7,CASSSPRGYEQYF,TGTGCCAGCAGTTCCCCCAGGGGGTACGAGCAGTACTTC
-,TRBV5-1,-,TRBJ1-2,CASSSSKYGYTF,TGCGCCAGCAGCTCCAGTAAATATGGCTACACCTTC
-,TRBV6-6,-,TRBJ2-3,CASRNKVTQYF,TGTGCCAGCAGAAACAAAGTCACGCAGTATTTT
many,TRBV7-3,-,TRBJ2-2,CASSLGAGLAGELFF,TGTGCCAGCAGCCTAGGGGCAGGGTTGGCCGGGGAGCTGTTTTTT
-,TRBV4-3,-,TRBJ2-7,CASSQLSGEQYF,TGCGCCAGCAGCCAGTTGAGCGGGGAGCAGTACTTC
-,TRBV5-4,-,TRBJ1-4,CASSSQDSLNEKLFF,TGTGCCAGCAGCTCACAGGACAGCCTTAATGAAAAACTGTTTTTT
-,TRBV18,-,TRBJ2-7,CASSYLSDEQYF,TGTGCCAGCTCATATCTGTCCGACGAGCAGTACTTC
-,TRBV2,TRBD2,TRBJ2-3,CASSPPPGLAGATDTQYF,TGTGCCAGCAGTCCCCCCCCGGGACTAGCGGGGGCCACAGATACGCAGTATTTT
few,TRBV9,-,TRBJ2-5,CASSVGPGETQYF,TGTGCCAGCAGCGTAGGCCCCGGGGAGACCCAGTACTTC
few,TRBV30,-,TRBJ1-6,CAWSLEQAIHF,TGTGCCTGGAGCCTAGAACAGGCCATCCACTTT
-,TRBV4-3,-,TRBJ2-1,CASSQDGGQYNEQFF,TGCGCCAGCAGCCAAGACGGGGGACAGTACAATGAGCAGTTCTTC
-,TRBV11-1,TRBD2,TRBJ2-5,CAAGPGGHRETQYF,TGTGCCGCAGGGCCGGGGGGGCATCGGGAGACCCAGTACTTC
-,TRBV4-3,-,TRBJ2-7,CASSPGLPREQYF,TGCGCCAGCAGCCCCGGACTACCCCGCGAGCAGTACTTC
-,TRBV4-3,-,TRBJ2-7,CASSQGDSSAYEQYF,TGCGCCAGCAGCCAAGGCGACAGCTCTGCCTACGAGCAGTACTTC
-,TRBV24-1,TRBD2,TRBJ2-1,CATSGTSGGVGEQFF,TGTGCCACCAGCGGGACTAGCGGGGGGGTGGGTGAGCAGTTCTTC
-,TRBV19,-,TRBJ1-4,CASSNGAAVKLFF,TGTGCCAGTAGTAATGGGGCCGCTGTAAAACTGTTTTTT
-,TRBV7-9,-,TRBJ2-7,CASSLDGYLYEQYF,TGTGCCAGCAGCTTAGACGGGTATCTCTACGAGCAGTACTTC
-,TRBV7-8,-,TRBJ1-2,CASSPSAGSGYTF,TGTGCCAGCAGCCCCTCGGCGGGGTCCGGCTACACCTTC
few,TRBV25-1,-,TRBJ1-1,CASSEYITARGNTEAFF,TGTGCCAGCAGTGAATATATCACCGCCCGAGGGAACACTGAAGCTTTCTTT
-,TRBV19,-,TRBJ2-7,CASSIQGKGYEQYF,TGTGCCAGTAGTATTCAGGGTAAAGGCTACGAGCAGTACTTC
-,TRBV5-4,-,TRBJ1-2,CASSPSTGVGGTF,TGTGCCAGCAGCCCCTCGACAGGCGTTGGTGGCACCTTC
-,TRBV5-1,-,TRBJ2-2,CASSYSSPNTGELFF,TGCGCCAGCAGCTATAGCAGCCCGAACACCGGGGAGCTGTTTTTT
-,TRBV10-3,TRBD2,TRBJ2-1,CATDPSGVYNEQFF,TGTGCCACCGATCCTAGCGGAGTTTACAATGAGCAGTTCTTC
-,TRBV12-3/TRBV12-4,-,TRBJ1-2,CASSIRGPGYTF,TGTGCCAGCAGTATCAGGGGTCCCGGCTACACCTTC
-,TRBV19,TRBD1,TRBJ1-5,CASSIRGARQGYDNQPQHF,TGTGCCAGTAGTATAAGGGGGGCTAGACAGGGATACGACAATCAGCCCCAGCATTTT
once,TRBV9,TRBD1,TRBJ1-6,CASSVSPRGSSPLHF,TGTGCCAGCAGCGTAAGCCCCAGGGGGTCTTCACCCCTCCACTTT
few,TRBV9,TRBD1,TRBJ1-2,CASSVADRFYGYTF,TGTGCCAGCAGCGTAGCGGACAGGTTTTATGGCTACACCTTC
few,TRBV7-9,-,TRBJ2-5,CASDYGTQYF,TGTGCCAGTGACTATGGGACCCAGTACTTC
-,TRBV27,TRBD1,TRBJ1-3,CASRQGGKAGNTIYF,TGTGCCAGCAGACAGGGGGGAAAGGCTGGAAACACCATATATTTT
once,TRBV6-2/TRBV6-3,TRBD1,TRBJ1-6,CASSYSAGGGYNSPLHF,TGTGCCAGCAGTTACTCGGCAGGGGGCGGTTATAATTCACCCCTCCACTTT
-,TRBV6-5,-,TRBJ2-7,CASSYRQDTYEQYF,TGTGCCAGCAGTTACCGACAGGACACCTACGAGCAGTACTTC
-,TRBV3-1/TRBV3-2,-,TRBJ2-3,CASSLHNRGLSTDTQYF,TGTGCCAGCAGCCTCCACAATCGGGGACTTAGCACAGATACGCAGTATTTT
-,TRBV30,-,TRBJ2-5,CAWRGRGPQETQYF,TGTGCCTGGAGAGGCAGGGGCCCTCAAGAGACCCAGTACTTC